This TCR beta chain is from a study of blood T cell repertoires in COVID-19. Turning to the study itself: In each case, the material was cDNA or gDNA derived from T cells, B-cell-depleted T cells, or PBMCs.

There are 14 residues in the CDR3. V shed 7 bases and J 6 bases; nucleotides not matched to a gene: 8. Germline-derived CDR1 and CDR2 are SNHLY and FYNNEI. Source study methods: Estimation of nucleated cell counts was performed using reference gene primer amplification. This table comes from immunoSEQ multiplex PCR, and its TCRdb copy is limited to in-frame clones, with some not included. The V and J calls and clone size come from that table; D and trimming were worked out from the DNA. The sample records tens of thousands of clones, more than 75% being singletons. This TCR came from a man between 45 and 60 years old with active or convalescent COVID-19. J is TRBJ2-5 and V is TRBV2; 10 bases are a match to TRBD2. The sample comprised peripheral blood. In DNA, the CDR3 is TGTGCCAGCACGCCAGGGACTAGCGCGAAGACCCAGTACTTC. Encoded protein: CASTPGTSAKTQYF. Combining the CDR3 with reference TRBV2 and TRBJ2-5 gives the whole variable domain EPEVTQTPSHQVTQMGQEVILRCVPISNHLYFYWYRQILGQKVEFLVSFYNNEISEKSEIFDDQFSVERPDGSNFTLKIRSTKLEDSAMYFCASTPGTSAKTQYFGPGTRLLVL.